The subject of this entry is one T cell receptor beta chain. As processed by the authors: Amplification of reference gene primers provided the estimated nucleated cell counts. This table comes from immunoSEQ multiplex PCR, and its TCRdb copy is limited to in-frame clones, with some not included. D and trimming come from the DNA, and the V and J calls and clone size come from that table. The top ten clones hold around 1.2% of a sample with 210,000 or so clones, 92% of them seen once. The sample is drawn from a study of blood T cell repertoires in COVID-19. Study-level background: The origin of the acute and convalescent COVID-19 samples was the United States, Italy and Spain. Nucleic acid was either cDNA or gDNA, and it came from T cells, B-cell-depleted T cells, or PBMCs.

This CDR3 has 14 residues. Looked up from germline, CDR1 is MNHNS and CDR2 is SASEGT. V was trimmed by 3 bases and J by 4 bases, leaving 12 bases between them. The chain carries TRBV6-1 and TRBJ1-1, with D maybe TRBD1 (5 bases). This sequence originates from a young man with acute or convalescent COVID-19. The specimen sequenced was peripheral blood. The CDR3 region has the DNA TGTGCCAGCAGTGACGGCCGGGGGGGCACTGAAGCTTTCTTT. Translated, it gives CASSDGRGGTEAFF.